This TCR beta chain appears in the sequencing data of a study of blood T cell repertoires in COVID-19. For the study at large: The samples span acute and convalescent COVID-19 from the United States, Italy and Spain. T cells, B-cell-depleted T cells, or PBMCs supplied cDNA or gDNA.

Germline CDR1 LNHDA, CDR2 SQIVND (reference sequence). CDR3 size: 13 residues. Original handling: Amplifying reference gene primers gave estimates of nucleated cell counts. Method: immunoSEQ multiplex PCR; TCRdb's copy keeps in-frame clones and lacks some. V, J and clone size were drawn from that table, and D and trimming were deduced from the DNA. The data hold 200,000 to 250,000 clones, with about 83% observed a single time. Points on this clone: Compared with germline, one end of the junction differs, possibly owing to a read error.

Patients in Seattle were enrolled during active infection, then followed longitudinally. The source of this sequence is a woman of 80 years or more with COVID-19, enrolled during active disease. The chain carries TRBV19 and TRBJ2-5; D might be TRBD1 (6 bases). Specimen: peripheral blood. CDR3 sequence: CASSTAQGEAQYF. The CDR3 DNA reads as TGTGCCAGTAGTACAGCACAGGGAGAGGCCCAGTACTTC.